The sequence of this TCR beta chain was determined in a study of blood T cell repertoires in COVID-19. Study in general: COVID-19 samples, acute and convalescent, were from the United States, Italy and Spain. In each case, the material was cDNA or gDNA derived from T cells, B-cell-depleted T cells, or PBMCs.

Authors' data handling: For nucleated cells, counts were estimated from reference gene primer amplification. Some clones are missing from TCRdb's copy, which holds only in-frame ones; the method was immunoSEQ multiplex PCR. The V and J calls and clone size were taken over from that table, and D and trimming were inferred from the DNA. The data show roughly 200,000 clones, 70% to 90% seen once. Trimming pared 6 bases from V and 5 bases from J, leaving 14 bases between. Germline V gives CDR1 MNHEY, CDR2 SMNVEV (reference sequence). The CDR3 sequence is 14 residues long. The sequence came from a man in his fifties or sixties with acute or convalescent COVID-19. The source material was peripheral blood. V usage is TRBV27 and J usage is TRBJ2-1; the D gene is possibly TRBD2 (6 bases). The CDR3 DNA sequence: TGTGCCAGCAGGAACCTTGGAGGGCACAATGAGCAGTTCTTC. The encoded protein is CASRNLGGHNEQFF.